These 3 T cell receptor beta chains were all obtained from the same sample, sequenced in a study of regulatory T cells in long-lasting Graves disease. Stated time point: newly diagnosed GD, antithyroid drugs for less than 3 months. Isolated PBMC RNA provided the starting material for the TCR library. iRepertoire HTBI primers and Arm-PCR of CDR3 regions built TCR beta libraries. TCRdb passed the multiplex PCR reads through MiXCR, listing each CDR3 protein once. The table records a few hundred thousand distinct CDR3 sequences, approximately 16% of them present only once. In addition, the sample was reused for a study of T cells in Graves' hyperthyroidism and ophthalmopathy.

The sample was peripheral blood mononuclear cells (PBMCs), taken at new diagnosis, from a patient treated with antithyroid drugs. These receptors were taken from a woman between 18 and 29 years old with Graves disease.

This clonotype was seen only a few times. V is TRBV7-2 and J is TRBJ2-7, with 7 bases fitting TRBD2. Germline V lookup: CDR1 SGHTA, CDR2 FQGNSA. V lost 2 bases and J lost 2; bases outside the gene matches: 6. The CDR3 spans 15 residues. CDR3 sequence (DNA): TGTGCCAGCAGCTTAAGCGGGGCTAAGGCCTACGAGCAGTACTTC. Translation gives CASSLSGAKAYEQYF. Looking up the rest from reference TRBV7-2 and TRBJ2-7 gives the full variable domain: GAGVSQSPSNKVTEKGKDVELRCDPISGHTALYWYRQSLGQGLEFLIYFQGNSAPDKSGLPSDRFSAERTGGSVSTLTIQRTQQEDSAVYLCASSLSGAKAYEQYFGPGTRLTVT.

This clonotype was detected ten times or more. The genes are TRBV4-1 and TRBJ1-1; D may be TRBD1 (6 bases). This CDR3 spans 15 amino acids. Per germline, CDR1 MGHRA and CDR2 YSYEKL. Trimming took 8 bases from V and 1 from J, leaving 17 bases between them. CDR3 nucleotide sequence: TGCGCCAGCGCTCGGGGGGCCGGGTGGAACACTGAAGCTTTCTTT. Encoded protein: CASARGAGWNTEAFF.

A few counts support this clonotype. The chain is built from TRBV29-1 and TRBJ2-5; no clear D. The germline gives CDR1 SQVTM, CDR2 ANQGSEA. Trimming pared 6 bases from V and 2 bases from J, leaving 10 bases between. CDR3 length equals 12 residues. The CDR3 protein is CSVRLTQETQYF. DNA of the CDR3: TGCAGCGTCAGACTTACTCAAGAGACCCAGTACTTC.